This T cell receptor (beta chain) is drawn from a study of a mutant IDH1 vaccine in newly diagnosed glioma. In the study overall: Patients got radiotherapy, temozolomide, or both beforehand, and most got both. Week 35 brought visit V12, which was followed by visit V13 at week 47.

Concerning this clone itself: Its antigen is unknown.

Time point given: week 35, safety follow-up. All doses held 300 ug of mutant IDH1 20-mer peptide, with topical imiquimod. Sequenced by immunoSEQ multiplex PCR; TCRdb stores in-frame clones only, minus some. The sample includes 35,000 to 50,000 clones, around 94% seen only once; the top ten take about 2.1%. Trimming removed 6 bases at V and 3 bases at J, with 12 bases between. Germline V gene sequence: CDR1 KGHSH, CDR2 LQKENI. CDR3 size: 13 residues. This sequence originates from a man aged 50 to 60 with glioma. Sequenced here: PBMCs, sampled from a glioma patient whose treatment included an IDH1 peptide vaccine. V usage is TRBV18 and J usage is TRBJ2-7, with D tentatively TRBD1 (6 bases). The CDR3 sequence is CASSVDRSYEQYF. Here the CDR3 DNA reads TGTGCCAGCTCGGTCGACAGGAGCTACGAGCAGTACTTC.